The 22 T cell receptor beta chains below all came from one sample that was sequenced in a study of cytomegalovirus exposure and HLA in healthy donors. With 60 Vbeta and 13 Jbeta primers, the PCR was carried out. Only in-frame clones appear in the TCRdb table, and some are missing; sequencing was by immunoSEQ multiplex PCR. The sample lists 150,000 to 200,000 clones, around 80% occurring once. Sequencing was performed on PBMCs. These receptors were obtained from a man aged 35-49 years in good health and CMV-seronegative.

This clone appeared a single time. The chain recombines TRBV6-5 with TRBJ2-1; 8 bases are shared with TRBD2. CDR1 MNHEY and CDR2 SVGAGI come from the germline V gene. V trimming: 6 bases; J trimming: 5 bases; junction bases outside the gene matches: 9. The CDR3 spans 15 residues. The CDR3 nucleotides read TGTGCCAGCAGGGCGAGGACTAGCAGGAACAATGAGCAGTTCTTC. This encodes CASRARTSRNNEQFF.

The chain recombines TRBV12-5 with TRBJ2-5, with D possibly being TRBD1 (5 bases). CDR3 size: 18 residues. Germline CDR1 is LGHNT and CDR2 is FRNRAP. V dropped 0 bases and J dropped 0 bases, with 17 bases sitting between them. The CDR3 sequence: CASGLVRGAGRNQETQYF. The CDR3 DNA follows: TGTGCTAGTGGTTTGGTACGTGGGGCAGGTCGGAACCAAGAGACCCAGTACTTC.

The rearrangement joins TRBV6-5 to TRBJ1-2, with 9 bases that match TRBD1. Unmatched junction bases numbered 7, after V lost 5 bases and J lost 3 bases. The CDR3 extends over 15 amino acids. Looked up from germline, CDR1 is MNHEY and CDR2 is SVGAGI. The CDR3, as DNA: TGTGCCAGCAGTCCACAGGGGGCTTGGGACTATGGCTACACCTTC. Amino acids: CASSPQGAWDYGYTF.

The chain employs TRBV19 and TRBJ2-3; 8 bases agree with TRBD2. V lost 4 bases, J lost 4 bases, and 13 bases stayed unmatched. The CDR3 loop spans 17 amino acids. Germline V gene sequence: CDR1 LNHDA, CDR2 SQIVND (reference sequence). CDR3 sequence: CASSTRLAIDSADTQYF. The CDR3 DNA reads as TGTGCCAGTAGTACCCGACTAGCGATAGACAGCGCAGATACGCAGTATTTT.

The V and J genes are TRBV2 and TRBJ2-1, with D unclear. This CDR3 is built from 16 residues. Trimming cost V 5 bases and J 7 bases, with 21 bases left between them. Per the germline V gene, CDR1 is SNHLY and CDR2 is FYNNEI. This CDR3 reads CASSLSPWRGLNEQFF. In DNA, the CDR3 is TGTGCCAGCAGTCTCTCTCCGTGGAGAGGCTTGAATGAGCAGTTCTTC. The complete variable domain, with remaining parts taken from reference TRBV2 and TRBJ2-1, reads EPEVTQTPSHQVTQMGQEVILRCVPISNHLYFYWYRQILGQKVEFLVSFYNNEISEKSEIFDDQFSVERPDGSNFTLKIRSTKLEDSAMYFCASSLSPWRGLNEQFFGPGTRLTVL.

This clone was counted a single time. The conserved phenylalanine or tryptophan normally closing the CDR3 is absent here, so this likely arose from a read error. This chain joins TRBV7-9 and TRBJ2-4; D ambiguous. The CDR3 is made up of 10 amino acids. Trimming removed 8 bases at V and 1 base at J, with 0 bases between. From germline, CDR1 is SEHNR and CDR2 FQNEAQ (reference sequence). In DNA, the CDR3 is TGTGCCAGCGCCAAAAACATTCAGTACCTC. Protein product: CASAKNIQYL.

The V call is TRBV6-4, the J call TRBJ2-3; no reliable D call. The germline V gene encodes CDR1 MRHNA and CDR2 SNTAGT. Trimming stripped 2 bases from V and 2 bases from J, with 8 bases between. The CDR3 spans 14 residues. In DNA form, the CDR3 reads TGTGCCAGCAGTGACAGGAGAGACACAGATACGCAGTATTTT. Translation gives CASSDRRDTDTQYF.

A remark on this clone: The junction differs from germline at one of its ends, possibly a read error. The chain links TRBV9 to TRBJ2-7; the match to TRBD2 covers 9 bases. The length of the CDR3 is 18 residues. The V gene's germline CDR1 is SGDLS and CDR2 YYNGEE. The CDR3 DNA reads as TGTGCCGGCAGCGTAGGGGTTAGCGGGAGATGGAGCTCCTACGAGCAGTACTTC. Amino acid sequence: CAGSVGVSGRWSSYEQYF.

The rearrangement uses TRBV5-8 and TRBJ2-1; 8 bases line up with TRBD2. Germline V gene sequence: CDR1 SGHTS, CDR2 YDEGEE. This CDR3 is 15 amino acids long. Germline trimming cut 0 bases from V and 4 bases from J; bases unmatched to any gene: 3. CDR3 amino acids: CASSLAASGYNEQFF. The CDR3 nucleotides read TGTGCCAGCAGCTTGGCGGCTAGCGGGTACAATGAGCAGTTCTTC.

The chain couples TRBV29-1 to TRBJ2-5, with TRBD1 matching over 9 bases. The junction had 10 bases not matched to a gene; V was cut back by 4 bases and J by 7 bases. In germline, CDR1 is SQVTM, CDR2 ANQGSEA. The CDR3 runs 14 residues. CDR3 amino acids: CSVGGQGSGGTQYF. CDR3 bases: TGCAGCGTTGGGGGACAGGGTAGCGGAGGGACCCAGTACTTC.

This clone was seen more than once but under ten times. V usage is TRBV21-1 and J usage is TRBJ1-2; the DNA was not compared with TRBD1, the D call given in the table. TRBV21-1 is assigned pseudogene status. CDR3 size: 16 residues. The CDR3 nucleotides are TGTGCCAGCAGCACCCATTCAGGGGGAATTAACTATGGCTACACCTTC. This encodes CASSTHSGGINYGYTF.

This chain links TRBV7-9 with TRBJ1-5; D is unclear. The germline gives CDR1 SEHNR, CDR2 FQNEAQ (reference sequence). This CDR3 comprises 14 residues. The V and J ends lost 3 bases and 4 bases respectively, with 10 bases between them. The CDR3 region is CASSFAGGNQPQHF. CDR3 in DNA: TGTGCCAGCAGCTTCGCGGGCGGGAATCAGCCCCAGCATTTT.

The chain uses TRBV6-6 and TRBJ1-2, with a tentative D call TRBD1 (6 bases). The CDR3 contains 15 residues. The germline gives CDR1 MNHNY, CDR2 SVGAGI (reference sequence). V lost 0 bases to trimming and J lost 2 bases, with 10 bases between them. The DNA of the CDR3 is TGTGCCAGCAGTTACTCGGGGGGGACAAACTATGGCTACACCTTC. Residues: CASSYSGGTNYGYTF.

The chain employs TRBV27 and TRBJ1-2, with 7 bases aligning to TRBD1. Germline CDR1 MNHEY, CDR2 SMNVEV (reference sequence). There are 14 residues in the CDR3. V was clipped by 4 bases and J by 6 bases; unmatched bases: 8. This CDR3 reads CASSSPTGFDGYTF. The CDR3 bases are TGTGCCAGCAGTTCGCCGACAGGGTTTGATGGCTACACCTTC.

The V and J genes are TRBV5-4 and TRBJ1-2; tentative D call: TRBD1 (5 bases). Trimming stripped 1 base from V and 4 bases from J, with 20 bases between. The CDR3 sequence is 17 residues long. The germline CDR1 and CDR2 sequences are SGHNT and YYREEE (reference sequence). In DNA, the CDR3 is TGTGCCAGCAGCTTGCCCCCTCGTTGGCAGGGAGGCTATGGCTACACCTTC. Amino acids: CASSLPPRWQGGYGYTF.

CDR3 protein: CASSLKEGAFF. CDR3 nucleotide sequence: TGTGCCAGCTCCCTAAAGGAGGGAGCTTTCTTT. The chain combines TRBV18 with TRBJ1-1; D remains unclear. The CDR3 is 11 residues long. CDR1 KGHSH and CDR2 LQKENI come from the germline V gene. The V end was cut by 6 bases, the J end by 10 bases, with 12 bases between.

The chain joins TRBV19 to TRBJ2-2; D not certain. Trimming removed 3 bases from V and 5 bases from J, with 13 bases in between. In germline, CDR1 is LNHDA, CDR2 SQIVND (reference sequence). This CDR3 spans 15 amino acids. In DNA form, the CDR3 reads TGTGCCAGTAGTATCCCAACAACCGTAACCGGGGAGCTGTTTTTT. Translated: CASSIPTTVTGELFF.

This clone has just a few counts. The CDR3 protein is CASSSITGGGEGYTF. DNA of the CDR3: TGTGCCAGCAGCTCGATTACAGGGGGAGGCGAGGGCTACACCTTC. V gene TRBV11-2 combines with J gene TRBJ1-2; TRBD1 matches 8 bases. V lost 4 bases and J lost 8; bases outside the gene matches: 12. Germline V lookup: CDR1 SGHAT, CDR2 FQNNGV. This CDR3 spans 15 amino acids. Drawing the rest from reference TRBV11-2 and TRBJ1-2, the complete variable domain is EAGVAQSPRYKIIEKRQSVAFWCNPISGHATLYWYQQILGQGPKLLIQFQNNGVVDDSQLPKDRFSAERLKGVDSTLKIQPAKLEDSAVYLCASSSITGGGEGYTFGSGTRLTVV.

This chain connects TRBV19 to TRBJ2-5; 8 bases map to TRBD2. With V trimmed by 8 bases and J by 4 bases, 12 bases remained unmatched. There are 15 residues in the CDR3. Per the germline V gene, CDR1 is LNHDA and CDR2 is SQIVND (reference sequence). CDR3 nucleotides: TGTGCCAGTCGTAAAGCGGGAGTGCGAACAGAGACCCAGTACTTC. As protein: CASRKAGVRTETQYF.

Here the CDR3 reads CASSPPGQGAANYGYTF. The CDR3 DNA reads as TGTGCCAGCAGTCCGCCGGGACAGGGGGCGGCTAACTATGGCTACACCTTC. This chain joins TRBV28 and TRBJ1-2, with 12 bases matching TRBD1. CDR1 is MDHEN, CDR2 SYDVKM, per germline. V lost 5 bases to trimming and J lost 0 bases; unmatched junction nucleotides: 7. The CDR3 length is 17 residues.

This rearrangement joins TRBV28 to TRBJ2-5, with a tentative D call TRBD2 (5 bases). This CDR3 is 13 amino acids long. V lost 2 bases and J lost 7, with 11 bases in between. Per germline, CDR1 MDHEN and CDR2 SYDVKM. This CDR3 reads CASSLNVEGTQYF. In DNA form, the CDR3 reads TGTGCCAGCAGTTTAAACGTCGAGGGGACCCAGTACTTC.

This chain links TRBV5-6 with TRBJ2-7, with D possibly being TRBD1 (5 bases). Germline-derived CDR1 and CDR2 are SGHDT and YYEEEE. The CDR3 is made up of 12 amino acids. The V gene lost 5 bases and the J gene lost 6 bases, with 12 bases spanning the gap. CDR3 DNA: TGTGCCAGCAGAAGGGGTTCCGGCGAGCAGTACTTC. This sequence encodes CASRRGSGEQYF.